This TCR beta chain was profiled in a study of T cells in Graves' hyperthyroidism and ophthalmopathy. Study findings and constraints: Most thyroid clonotypes expanded above 0.001 appeared in blood too. A model built on 13 V-J features separated ophthalmopathy from stable hyperthyroidism.

With regard to this clonotype: Its antigen remains unidentified.

Patients between 18 and 65 years old had hyperthyroidism, newly diagnosed and lasting under 2 months. TCR beta CDR3 sequences were amplified from RNA transcripts. The primer set for the first-round RT-PCR of the TCR CDR3 was HTBI. TCRdb processed the multiplex PCR reads anew with MiXCR; each CDR3 protein has one entry. The sample gives 340,000 or so distinct CDR3 sequences, 21% of which show up once; 50% to 65% is in the top ten. The source material was blood. The sequence was collected from a woman aged 45-60 years with Graves' hyperthyroidism.

CDR3 nucleotide sequence: TGCAGCGTTGAAAGGCTAGCGGGAGGGCCGGGGTTTAGTGAGCAGTTCTTC. Protein: CSVERLAGGPGFSEQFF. V and J are TRBV29-1 and TRBJ2-1; 12 bases agree with TRBD2. There are 17 residues in the CDR3. Germline CDR1 reads SQVTM; CDR2 reads ANQGSEA. V lost 2 bases, J lost 9 bases, and 14 bases stayed unmatched.